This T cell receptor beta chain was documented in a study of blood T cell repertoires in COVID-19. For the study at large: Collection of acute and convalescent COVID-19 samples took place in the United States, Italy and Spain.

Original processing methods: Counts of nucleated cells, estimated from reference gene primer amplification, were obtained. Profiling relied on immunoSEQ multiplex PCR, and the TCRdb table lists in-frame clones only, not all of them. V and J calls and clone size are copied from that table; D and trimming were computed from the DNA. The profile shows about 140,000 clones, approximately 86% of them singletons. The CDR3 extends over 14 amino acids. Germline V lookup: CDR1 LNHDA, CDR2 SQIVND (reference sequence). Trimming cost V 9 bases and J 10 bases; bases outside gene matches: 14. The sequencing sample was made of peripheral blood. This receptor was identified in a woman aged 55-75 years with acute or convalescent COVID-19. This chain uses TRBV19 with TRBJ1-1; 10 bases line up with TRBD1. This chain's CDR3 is CASNPSRDRGSAFF. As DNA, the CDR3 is TGTGCCAGCAATCCCTCACGGGACAGGGGATCAGCTTTCTTT.